This record looks at one TCR beta chain sequence and its context. This receptor's antigen is unknown. Base qualities are not at hand, and no much larger clone is one base apart. This sample's time point label indicates: baseline before first vaccination. The vaccinee samples were drawn from two UK trials, COV001 and COV002, one of which was a single-blind randomized controlled phase 2/3 trial testing AZD1222 (ChAdOx1 nCoV-19) in healthy adults. For TCRbeta chain sequencing, PBMC samples were collected from trial participants at day 0 and at day 28 after the second dose. The germline V gene (reference sequence) sets CDR1 to LNHDA and CDR2 to SQIVND. Trimming costs V 8 bases and J 7 bases, and their ends lie 14 bases apart. Including cysteine and phenylalanine, the CDR3 has 12 amino acids. CDR3 DNA only is kept here, 36 bases in frame from base 1. The CDR3 regions of human TCRbeta chains were subjected to immunosequencing. The paper's data handling went like this. TCRs in the repertoires were matched against a reference library of SARS-CoV-2-specific TCRs that had been generated with the MIRA antigen-specificity platform. Breadth meant the fraction of unique TCRs that were SARS-CoV-2-associated, whereas depth meant the fraction of total T cells that were SARS-CoV-2-associated. Using the MIRA data, each spike-specific TCR was mapped to the spike region that the TCR reacts to and placed in a CD4 or CD8 class. Log10-transformed breadth and depth values were compared by one-way ANOVA with Sidak's multiple comparisons tests. The immuneACCESS repertoire file appears here via TCRdb, limited to in-frame rearrangements. These files lack a portion of the clones; in checked studies, under half of the deficit traces to unresolved V genes, and the cause of the others is not known. V and J calls and clone size are copied from that table; D and trimming were computed from the DNA. The sample data list 120,000 or so clones, and roughly 90% of these were observed just once. Clones ranked in the top ten supply 0.85% to 1.3% of the sample.

The data were obtained in a study of T cell responses to AZD1222 COVID-19 vaccine (dated by TCRdb to the early 2020s). Study-level background: AZD1222 recipients given second doses at about 4 weeks or at about 12 weeks were pooled, since spike-specific TCR depth and breadth were not found to differ between the two schedules. TCR sequencing covered over 230 trial participants: approximately 200 given two doses of AZD1222 and 26 given two doses of MenACWY control vaccine. Trial participants were enrolled by age into subgroups of 18-55, 56-69 and 70-plus years, and roughly 150, 30 and 60 TCR-sequenced participants, respectively, were included in these subgroups. What the study reported, not specific to this receptor: In the small 56-69-year group, the increase in depth fell short of significance, most likely because of low power. After two AZD1222 doses, spike-specific TCR breadth and depth were significantly higher than at day 0 and than in MenACWY recipients. Because no samples from the day 14 peak response were available, repertoires could be characterized only after the peak T cell response. Conclusions about previously exposed vaccinees are limited, since just six AZD1222 recipients were seropositive for SARS-CoV-2 at baseline. Vaccine-associated CD4 TCRs spanned the whole spike protein, with dominant responses in regions 160-218 and 743-854. Most participants were white British and females outnumbered males, and the authors suggested that clonal diversity may have been underestimated. Epitopes outside the regions mutated in the B.1.351 and B.1.1.7 variants were reportedly recognized by nearly half of the unique spike-specific TCRs.

The sequenced sample was peripheral blood, obtained on day 0 of AZD1222 vaccination. The sequence came from an adult in good health. Rearrangement joined TRBV19 to TRBJ1-2; 6 matching bases give a weak D call of TRBD1. This receptor has the CDR3 CASATGQTGYTF. At the DNA level, the sequence is TGTGCCAGTGCGACAGGTCAGACTGGCTACACCTTC. The full variable domain, completed from the reference TRBV19 and TRBJ1-2 proteins outside the CDR3, reads DGGITQSPKYLFRKEGQNVTLSCEQNLNHDAMYWYRQDPGQGLRLIYYSQIVNDFQKGDIAEGYSVSREKKESFPLTVTSAQKNPTAFYLCASATGQTGYTFGSGTRLTVV.